The clone carrying this T cell receptor (beta chain) occurred once. The antigen remains undetermined. The protocol was immunoSEQ multiplex PCR, while the TCRdb copy is restricted to in-frame clones and leaves out a portion. The table shows roughly 120,000 clones, with 81% occurring only once. Specified time point: blood 2 weeks post-SBRT. Regarding treatment: 15 Gy SBRT to primary tumor, nephrectomy 4 weeks later. This renal cell carcinoma was of the clear cell type. The sample comes from a study of radiation and T cells in renal cell carcinoma. The overall study: Nephrectomy followed 15 Gy stereotactic body radiation by 4 weeks. Whole-study findings and limits: Top tumor clonotypes rose in blood 2 weeks post-radiation, then contracted.

This receptor was identified in a woman aged 55-69 years with renal cell carcinoma. The sample was blood, taken from a patient whose treatment included radiotherapy and nephrectomy.

CDR3 DNA sequence: TGTGCCAGCAGCGATACAAACCAGGGAATCCGCCTCAATCAGCCCCAGCATTTT. Amino acid sequence: CASSDTNQGIRLNQPQHF. The chain has TRBV5-8 and TRBJ1-5, with a weak D call TRBD1 (5 bases). From germline, CDR1 is SGHTS and CDR2 YDEGEE. The V end was cut by 4 bases, the J end by 3 bases, with 23 bases between. The CDR3 runs 18 residues.